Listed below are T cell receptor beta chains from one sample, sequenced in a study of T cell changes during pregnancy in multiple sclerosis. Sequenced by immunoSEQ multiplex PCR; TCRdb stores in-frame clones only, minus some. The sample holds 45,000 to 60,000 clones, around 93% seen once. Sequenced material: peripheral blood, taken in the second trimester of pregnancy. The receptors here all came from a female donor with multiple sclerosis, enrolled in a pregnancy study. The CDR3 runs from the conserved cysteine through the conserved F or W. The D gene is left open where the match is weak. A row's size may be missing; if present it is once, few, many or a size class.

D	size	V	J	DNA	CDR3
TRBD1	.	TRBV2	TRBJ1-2	TGTGCCAGCAGCCGACAGGGAAGGGACTATGGCTACACCTTC	CASSRQGRDYGYTF
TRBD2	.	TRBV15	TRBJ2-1	TGTGCCACCAGCAGAGATTTAGCGGGGTTTTACAATGAGCAGTTCTTC	CATSRDLAGFYNEQFF
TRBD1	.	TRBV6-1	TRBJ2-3	TGTGCCAGCAGTGAATGGCAGGGGGCCACAGATACGCAGTATTTT	CASSEWQGATDTQYF
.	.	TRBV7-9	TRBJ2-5	TGTGCCAGCAGCTTATTGGGGCTAGAAGAGACCCAGTACTTC	CASSLLGLEETQYF
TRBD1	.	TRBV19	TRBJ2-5	TGTGCCAGTAGTAAGGGACAGGGGGCGCGGGAGACCCAGTACTTC	CASSKGQGARETQYF
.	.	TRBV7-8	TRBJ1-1	TGTGCCAGCACCATTACAGGACCGAACACTGAAGCTTTCTTT	CASTITGPNTEAFF
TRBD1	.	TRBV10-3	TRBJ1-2	TGTGCCATCAGCGAAGGACAGGGCCCAATTAACTATGGCTACACCTTC	CAISEGQGPINYGYTF
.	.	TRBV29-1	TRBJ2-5	.	CSVEVAQGSDF
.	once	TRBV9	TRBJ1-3	TGTGCCAACAGCGTAGCATCAGGGGCCGGAAACACCATATATTTT	CANSVASGAGNTIYF
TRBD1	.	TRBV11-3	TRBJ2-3	TGTGCCAGCAGCTCCGGACAGGGGGGGAGCACAGATACGCAGTATTTT	CASSSGQGGSTDTQYF
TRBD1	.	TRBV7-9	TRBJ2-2	TGTGCCAGCAGCTCCGGGACAGGCACCACCGGGGAGCTGTTTTTT	CASSSGTGTTGELFF
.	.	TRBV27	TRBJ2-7	TGTGCCAGCAGCACTTCCGGGAACCCCTACGAGCAGTACTTC	CASSTSGNPYEQYF
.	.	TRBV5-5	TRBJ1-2	TGTGCCAGCAGCTTGGTCAGGGTAATTGATGGCTACACCTTC	CASSLVRVIDGYTF
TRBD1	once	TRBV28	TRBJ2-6	TGTGCCAGCAACCGGGACAGGGGGTACGGGGCCAACGTCCTGACTTTC	CASNRDRGYGANVLTF
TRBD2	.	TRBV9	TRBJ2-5	TGTGCCAGCAGCGTAGGGCGACTAGCGGGCGGAGAAGAGACCCAGTACTTC	CASSVGRLAGGEETQYF
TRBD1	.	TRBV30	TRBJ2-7	TGTGCCTGGAGTGACGGGACAGGGAGGGAGCAGTACTTC	CAWSDGTGREQYF
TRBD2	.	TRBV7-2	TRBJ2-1	TGTGCCAGCAGCTTGTTGGCGGGAGCCTCGGGCAATGAGCAGTTCTTC	CASSLLAGASGNEQFF
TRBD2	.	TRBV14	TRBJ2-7	TGTGCCAGCAGCCCTCGACTAGCGGGATCGAACGAGCAGTACTTC	CASSPRLAGSNEQYF
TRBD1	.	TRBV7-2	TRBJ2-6	TGTGCCAGCAGCACGACAGGGGGCGGGGCCAACGTCCTGACTTTC	CASSTTGGGANVLTF
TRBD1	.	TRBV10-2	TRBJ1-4	TGCGCCAGCAGCGACCTCCGGGACAGGAGAGGGAATGAAAAACTGTTTTTT	CASSDLRDRRGNEKLFF
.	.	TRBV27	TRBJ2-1	TGTGCCAGCAGGGGAGGACCGGCCTACAATGAGCAGTTCTTC	CASRGGPAYNEQFF
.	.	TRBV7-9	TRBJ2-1	TGTGCCAGCAGCGAAACGACGGGTCACCTTGAGCAGTTCTTC	CASSETTGHLEQFF
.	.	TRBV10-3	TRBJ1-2	TGTGCCATCAGTGACGGGGGGATAGCGGGCTACACCTTC	CAISDGGIAGYTF
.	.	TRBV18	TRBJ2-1	TGTGCCAGCTCACCGAGTACAGTTGTCCCTTTGAATGAGCAGTTCTTC	CASSPSTVVPLNEQFF
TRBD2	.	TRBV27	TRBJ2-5	TGTGCCAGCAGTCGGACTAGCGGGAGCACAGAGACCCAGTACTTC	CASSRTSGSTETQYF
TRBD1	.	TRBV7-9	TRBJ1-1	TGTGCCAGCAGCGTTCGACAGGGGCCGAACACTGAAGCTTTCTTT	CASSVRQGPNTEAFF
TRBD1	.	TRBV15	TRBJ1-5	TGTGCCACCAGCAGATCCCGGGACAGGGTTCCTCAGCCCCAGCATTTT	CATSRSRDRVPQPQHF
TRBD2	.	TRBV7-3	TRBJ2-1	TGTGCCAGCAGCTTAATAGGAGCGGGAGGGCCGGCACATGAGCAGTTCTTC	CASSLIGAGGPAHEQFF
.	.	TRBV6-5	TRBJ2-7	TGTGCCAGCAACCGGGGTAGCGGCTACGAGCAGTACTTC	CASNRGSGYEQYF
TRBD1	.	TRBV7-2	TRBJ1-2	TGTGCCAGCAGCGGATCCGGGACAGGGTCAAGCTATGGCTACACCTTC	CASSGSGTGSSYGYTF
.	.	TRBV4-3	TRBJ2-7	TGCGCCAGCAGCCAAGCGCGGGCTGGCTACGAGCAGTACTTC	CASSQARAGYEQYF
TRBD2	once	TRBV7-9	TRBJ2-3	TGTGCCAGCTCAAACCGGGACTACCTCACAGATACGCAGTATTTT	CASSNRDYLTDTQYF
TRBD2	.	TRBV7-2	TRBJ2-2	TGTGCCAGCAGCTTAGGGCCCACGGGAGGGGGTACCGGGGAGCTGTTTTTT	CASSLGPTGGGTGELFF
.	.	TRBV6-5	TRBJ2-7	TGTGCCAGCAGCGACCTAGCAAACGAGCAGTACTTC	CASSDLANEQYF
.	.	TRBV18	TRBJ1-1	TGTGCCAGCTCACCCTCAGGGGCAGGGGTTTTTGAAGCTTTCTTT	CASSPSGAGVFEAFF
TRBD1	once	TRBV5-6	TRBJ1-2	TGTGCCAGCAGCCGATGGGACAGGGGTAACTATGGCTACACCTTC	CASSRWDRGNYGYTF
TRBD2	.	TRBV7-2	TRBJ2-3	TGTGCCAGCAGCTTAGCTAGCGGGGGGGGAGATACGCAGTATTTT	CASSLASGGGDTQYF
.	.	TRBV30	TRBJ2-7	TGTGCCTGGAGTGTGAAGGGGTGGACAGAAGGAAGGGGAGAGCAGTACTTC	CAWSVKGWTEGRGEQYF
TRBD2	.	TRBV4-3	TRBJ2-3	TGCGCCAGCAGCCTTTCTCCGGGACTAGTCATGGGCACAGATACGCAGTATTTT	CASSLSPGLVMGTDTQYF
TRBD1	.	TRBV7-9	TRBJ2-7	TGTGCCAGCAGCTTAGCGGGACAGGGCTACGAGCAGTACTTC	CASSLAGQGYEQYF
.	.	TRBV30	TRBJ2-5	TGTGCCTGGCGCCCCGAGACTAGAGGTCGGGAGACCCAGTACTTC	CAWRPETRGRETQYF
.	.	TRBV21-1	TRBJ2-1	TGTGCCAGCAGCAAAGCAGGGAACAGGGGGAGTGAGCAGTTCTTC	CASSKAGNRGSEQFF
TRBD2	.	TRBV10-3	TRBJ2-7	TGTGCCATCAGTGATTTCCCTCCGGGACTAGGAGGGGAGCAGTACTTC	CAISDFPPGLGGEQYF
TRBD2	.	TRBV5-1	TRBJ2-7	TGCGCCAGCAGGATCAGCGGGAGGGCCGAAGAGCAGTACTTC	CASRISGRAEEQYF
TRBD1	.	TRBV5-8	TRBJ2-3	TGTGCCAGCAGCACGGACAGGAGCACAGATACGCAGTATTTT	CASSTDRSTDTQYF
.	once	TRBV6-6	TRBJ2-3	TGTGCCAGCAGTCAAATTCGACAGGTTGGCACAGATACGCAGTATTTT	CASSQIRQVGTDTQYF
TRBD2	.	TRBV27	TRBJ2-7	TGTGCCAGCAGTTTAACAGCGGGAGGCTCGCGGGAGCAGTACTTC	CASSLTAGGSREQYF
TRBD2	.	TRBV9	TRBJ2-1	TGTGCCAGCAGCGGGTTAGCGGGCCCGAATGAGCAGTTCTTC	CASSGLAGPNEQFF
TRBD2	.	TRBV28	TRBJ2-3	TGTGCCAGCAGTTTAACTAGCGACAACACAGATACGCAGTATTTT	CASSLTSDNTDTQYF
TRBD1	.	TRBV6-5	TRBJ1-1	TGTGCCAGCAGTGCCACCCGGACAGGCACTGAAGCTTTCTTT	CASSATRTGTEAFF
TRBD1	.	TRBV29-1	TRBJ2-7	TGCAGCATTCTTTACTTGACAGGGGGCGAAAGCGAGCAGTACTTC	CSILYLTGGESEQYF
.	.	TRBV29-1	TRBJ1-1	TGCAGCGTTGTGTTGAGGGGAGGGACTGAAGCTTTCTTT	CSVVLRGGTEAFF
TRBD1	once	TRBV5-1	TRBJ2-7	TGCGCCAGCAGCTTGGCTCGGACAGGGATCGACGAGCAGTACTTC	CASSLARTGIDEQYF